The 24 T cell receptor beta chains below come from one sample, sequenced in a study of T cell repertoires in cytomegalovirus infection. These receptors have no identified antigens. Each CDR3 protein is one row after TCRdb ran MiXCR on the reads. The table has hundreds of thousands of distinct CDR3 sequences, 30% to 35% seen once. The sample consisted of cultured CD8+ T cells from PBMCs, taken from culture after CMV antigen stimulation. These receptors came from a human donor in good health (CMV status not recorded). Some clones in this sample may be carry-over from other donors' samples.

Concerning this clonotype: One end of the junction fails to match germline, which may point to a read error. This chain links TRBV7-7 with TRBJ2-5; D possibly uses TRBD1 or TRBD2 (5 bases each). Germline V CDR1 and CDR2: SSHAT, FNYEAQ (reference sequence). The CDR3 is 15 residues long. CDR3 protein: CASSLEWGRQETQYF. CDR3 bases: TGTGCTAGCAGCTTAGAATGGGGGAGACAAGAGACCCAGTACTTC.

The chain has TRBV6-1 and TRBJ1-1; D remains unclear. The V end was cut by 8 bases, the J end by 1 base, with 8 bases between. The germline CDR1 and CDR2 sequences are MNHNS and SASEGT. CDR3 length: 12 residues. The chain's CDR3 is CASAIQNTEAFF. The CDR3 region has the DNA TGTGCCAGCGCGATACAGAACACTGAAGCTTTCTTT.

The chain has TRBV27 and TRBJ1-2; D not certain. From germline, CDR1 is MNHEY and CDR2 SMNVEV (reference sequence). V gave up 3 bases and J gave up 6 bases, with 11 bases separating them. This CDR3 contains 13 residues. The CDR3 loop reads CASSFQDANGYTF. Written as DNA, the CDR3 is TGTGCCAGCAGTTTTCAGGATGCTAATGGCTACACCTTC.

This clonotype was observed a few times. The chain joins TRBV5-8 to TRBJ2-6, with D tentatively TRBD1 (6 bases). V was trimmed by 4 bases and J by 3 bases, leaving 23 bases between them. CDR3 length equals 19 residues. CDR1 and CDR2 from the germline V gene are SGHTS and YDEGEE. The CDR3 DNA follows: TGTGCCAGCAGCACCCCCCGAGAGAGACACAGGGATGGGGCCAACGTCCTGACTTTC. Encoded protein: CASSTPRERHRDGANVLTF. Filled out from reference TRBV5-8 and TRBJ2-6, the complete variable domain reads EAGVTQSPTHLIKTRGQQATLRCSPISGHTSVYWYQQALGLGLQFLLWYDEGEERNRGNFPPRFSGRQFPNYSSELNVNALELEDSALYLCASSTPRERHRDGANVLTFGAGSRLTVL.

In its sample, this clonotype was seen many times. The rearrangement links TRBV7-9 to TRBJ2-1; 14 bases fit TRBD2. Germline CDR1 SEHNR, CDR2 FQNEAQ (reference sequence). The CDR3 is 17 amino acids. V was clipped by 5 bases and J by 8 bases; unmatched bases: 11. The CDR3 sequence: CASSPRLAGGPEDEQFF. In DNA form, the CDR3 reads TGTGCCAGCAGCCCCCGACTAGCGGGGGGGCCGGAGGATGAGCAGTTCTTC.

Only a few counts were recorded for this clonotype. CDR3: CASSLVAPYVVRTEAFF. Written as DNA, the CDR3 is TGTGCCAGCAGCTTGGTCGCCCCATACGTGGTGCGCACTGAAGCTTTCTTT. This chain links TRBV5-6 with TRBJ1-1; D call uncertain. Germline V gene data show CDR1 as SGHDT and CDR2 as YYEEEE. The V gene lost 0 bases and the J gene lost 4 bases, with 19 bases spanning the gap. This CDR3 comprises 17 residues.

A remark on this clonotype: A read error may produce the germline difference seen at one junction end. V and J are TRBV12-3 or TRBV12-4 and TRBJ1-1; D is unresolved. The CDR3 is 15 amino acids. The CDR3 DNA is TGTGCCAACAGTTTTTATCCCGGCGGGAACACTGAAGCTTTCTTT. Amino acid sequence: CANSFYPGGNTEAFF.

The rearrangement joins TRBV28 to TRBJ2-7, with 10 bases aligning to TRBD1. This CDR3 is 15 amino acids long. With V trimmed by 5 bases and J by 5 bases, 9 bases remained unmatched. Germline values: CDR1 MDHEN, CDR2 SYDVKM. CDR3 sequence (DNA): TGTGCCAGCAGTGACCGGGACAGGGGATTGAACGAGCAGTACGTC. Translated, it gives CASSDRDRGLNEQYV.

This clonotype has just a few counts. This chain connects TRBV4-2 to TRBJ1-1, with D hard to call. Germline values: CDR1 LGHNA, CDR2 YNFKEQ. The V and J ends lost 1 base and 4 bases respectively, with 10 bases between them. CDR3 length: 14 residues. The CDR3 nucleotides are TGTGCCAGCAGCCAAGTCGGGGAAGTCACTGAAGCTTTCTTT. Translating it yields CASSQVGEVTEAFF.

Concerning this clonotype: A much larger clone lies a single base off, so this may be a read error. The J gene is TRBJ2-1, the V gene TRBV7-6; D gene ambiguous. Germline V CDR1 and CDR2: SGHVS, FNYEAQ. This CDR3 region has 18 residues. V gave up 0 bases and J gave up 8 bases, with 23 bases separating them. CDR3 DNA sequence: TGTGCCAGCAGCTTAGCGGTGGCAGGCCCTCACAAGTCGGATGAGCAGTTCTTC. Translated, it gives CASSLAVAGPHKSDEQFF.

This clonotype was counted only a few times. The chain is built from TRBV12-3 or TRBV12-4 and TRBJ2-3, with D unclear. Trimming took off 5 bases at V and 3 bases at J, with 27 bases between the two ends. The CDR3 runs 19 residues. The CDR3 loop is CASSPIYPAGSDRTDTQYF. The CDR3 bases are TGTGCCAGCAGTCCTATTTACCCAGCAGGCTCGGATAGAACAGATACGCAGTATTTT.

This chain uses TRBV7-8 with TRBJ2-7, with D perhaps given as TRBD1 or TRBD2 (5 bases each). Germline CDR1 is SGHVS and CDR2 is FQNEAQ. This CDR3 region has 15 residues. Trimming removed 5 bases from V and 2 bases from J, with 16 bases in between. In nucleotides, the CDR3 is TGTGCCAGCAGCCCGGTCCGGGACCCTGCCTACGAGCAGTACTTC. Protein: CASSPVRDPAYEQYF.

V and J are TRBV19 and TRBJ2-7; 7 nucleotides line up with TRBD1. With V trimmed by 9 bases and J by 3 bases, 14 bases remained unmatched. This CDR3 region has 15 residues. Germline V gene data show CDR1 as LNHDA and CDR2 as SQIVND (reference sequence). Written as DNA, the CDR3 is TGTGCCAGCAACTCGCGAGGGACAGAAAACTACGAGCAGTACGTC. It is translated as CASNSRGTENYEQYV.

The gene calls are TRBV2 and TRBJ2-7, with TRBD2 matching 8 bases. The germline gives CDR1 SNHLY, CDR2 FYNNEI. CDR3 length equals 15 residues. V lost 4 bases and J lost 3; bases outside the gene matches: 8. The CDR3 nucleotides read TGTGCCAGCAGTGTTGACGGGGGGGCGGTCTACGAGCAGTACTTC. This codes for CASSVDGGAVYEQYF.

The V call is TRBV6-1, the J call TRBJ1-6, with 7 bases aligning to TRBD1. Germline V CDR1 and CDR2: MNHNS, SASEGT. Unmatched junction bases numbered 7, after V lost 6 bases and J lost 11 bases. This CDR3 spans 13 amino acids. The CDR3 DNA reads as TGTGCCAGCAGGTTGACAGGGAGGCCACCCCTCCACTTT. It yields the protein CASRLTGRPPLHF.

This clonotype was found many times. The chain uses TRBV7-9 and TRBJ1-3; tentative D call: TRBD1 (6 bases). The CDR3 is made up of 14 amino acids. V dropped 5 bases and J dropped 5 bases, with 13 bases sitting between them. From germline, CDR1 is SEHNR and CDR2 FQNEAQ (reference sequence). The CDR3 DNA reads TGTGCCAGCAGCGCCGGGACAAACAGAAACACCATATATTTT. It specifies CASSAGTNRNTIYF. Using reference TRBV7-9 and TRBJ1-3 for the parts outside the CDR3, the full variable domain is DTGVSQNPRHKITKRGQNVTFRCDPISEHNRLYWYRQTLGQGPEFLTYFQNEAQLEKSRLLSDRFSAERPKGSFSTLEIQRTEQGDSAMYLCASSAGTNRNTIYFGEGSWLTVV.

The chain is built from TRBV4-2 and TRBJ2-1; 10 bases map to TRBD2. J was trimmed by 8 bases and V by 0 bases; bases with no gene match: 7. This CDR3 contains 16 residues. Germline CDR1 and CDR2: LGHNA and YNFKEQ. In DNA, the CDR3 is TGTGCCAGCAGCCAAGATGGGAGCGGGGGGGTAGATGAGCAGTTCTTC. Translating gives CASSQDGSGGVDEQFF.

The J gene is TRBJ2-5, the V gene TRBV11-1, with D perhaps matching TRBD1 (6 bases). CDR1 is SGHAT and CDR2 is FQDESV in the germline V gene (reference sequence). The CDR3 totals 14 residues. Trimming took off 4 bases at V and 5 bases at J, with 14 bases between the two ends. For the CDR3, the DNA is TGTGCCAGCAGCTCGCAGGGGTTTCCGGAGACCCAGTACTTC. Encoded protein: CASSSQGFPETQYF.

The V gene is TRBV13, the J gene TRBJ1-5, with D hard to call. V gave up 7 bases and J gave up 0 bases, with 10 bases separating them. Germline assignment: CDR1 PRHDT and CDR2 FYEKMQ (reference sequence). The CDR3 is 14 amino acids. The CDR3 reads CASTTRGSNQPQHF. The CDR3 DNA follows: TGTGCCAGCACCACCAGAGGTAGCAATCAGCCCCAGCATTTT. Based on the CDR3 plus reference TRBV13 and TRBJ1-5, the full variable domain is AAGVIQSPRHLIKEKRETATLKCYPIPRHDTVYWYQQGPGQDPQFLISFYEKMQSDKGSIPDRFSAQQFSDYHSELNMSSLELGDSALYFCASTTRGSNQPQHFGDGTRLSIL.

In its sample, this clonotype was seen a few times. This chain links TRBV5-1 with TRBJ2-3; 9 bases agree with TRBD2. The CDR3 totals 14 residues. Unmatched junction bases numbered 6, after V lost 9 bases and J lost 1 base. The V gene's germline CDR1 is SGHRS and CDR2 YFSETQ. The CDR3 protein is CATQSSGGTDTQYF. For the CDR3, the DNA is TGCGCCACCCAATCTAGCGGGGGCACAGATACGCAGTATTTT.

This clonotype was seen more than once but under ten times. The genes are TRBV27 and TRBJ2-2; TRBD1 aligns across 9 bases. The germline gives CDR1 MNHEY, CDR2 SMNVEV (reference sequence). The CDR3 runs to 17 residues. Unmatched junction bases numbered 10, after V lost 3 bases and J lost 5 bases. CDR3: CASSLQPGTGSTGELFF. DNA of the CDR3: TGTGCCAGCAGTTTGCAGCCGGGGACAGGGTCTACCGGGGAGCTGTTTTTT.

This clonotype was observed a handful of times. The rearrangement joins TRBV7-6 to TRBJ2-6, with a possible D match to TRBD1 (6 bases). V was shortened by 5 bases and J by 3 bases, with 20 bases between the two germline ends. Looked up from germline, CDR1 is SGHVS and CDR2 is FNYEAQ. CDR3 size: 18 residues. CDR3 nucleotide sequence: TGTGCCAGCAGCGTCCGGGACACGGGGCGGAATGGGGCCAACGTCCTGACTTTC. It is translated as CASSVRDTGRNGANVLTF.

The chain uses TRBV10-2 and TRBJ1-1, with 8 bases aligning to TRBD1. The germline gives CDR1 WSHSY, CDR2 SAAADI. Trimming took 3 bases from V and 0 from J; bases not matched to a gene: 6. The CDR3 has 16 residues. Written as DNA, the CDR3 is TGCGCCAGCAGTGAAATGGACAGGGCTATGAACACTGAAGCTTTCTTT. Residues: CASSEMDRAMNTEAFF.

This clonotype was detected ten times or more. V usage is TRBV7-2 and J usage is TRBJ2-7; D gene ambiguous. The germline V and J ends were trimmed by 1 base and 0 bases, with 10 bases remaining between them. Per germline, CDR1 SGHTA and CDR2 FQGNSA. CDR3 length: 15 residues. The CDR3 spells CASSLVFPSSYEQYF. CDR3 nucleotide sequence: TGTGCCAGCAGCTTAGTTTTTCCTAGCTCCTACGAGCAGTACTTC.